The clone carrying this TCR beta chain was detected a few times. The antigen remains unidentified. The CDR3 has 14 residues. With 1 base removed from V and 5 bases from J, the gap between germline ends came to 11 bases. Looked up from germline, CDR1 is LNHDA and CDR2 is SQIVND (reference sequence). One heparinised blood draw, averaging about 100 mL, came from each donor. Cell sorting via CD45RO/CCR7/CD25/CD127/CD95/CD27 was performed to obtain CD4+ naive, central memory, regulatory and stem cell-like memory cells. The purity of all sorted populations exceeded 98%. This record belongs to a study of beta chain features in type 1 diabetes. Overall study findings and caveats: Compared to healthy donors, patients appeared to have naive, central memory and Treg TCRB repertoires that were more alike.

The entirety of the isolated RNA underwent reverse transcription, so expressed TCRB transcripts were sequenced. Only in-frame clones appear in the TCRdb table, and some are missing; sequencing was by immunoSEQ multiplex PCR. This table holds under 400,000 clones, 14% found once. This clonotype was sampled from a man aged 25-45 years in good health. The chain uses TRBV19 and TRBJ2-5; possibly TRBD2 for D (5 bases). The sample taken for sequencing was central memory CD4+ T cells from blood. The CDR3 DNA reads TGTGCCAGTAGTATAGGGCCGGGGTCGGAGACCCAGTACTTC. Translated, it gives CASSIGPGSETQYF. Full variable domain (missing parts from reference TRBV19 and TRBJ2-5): DGGITQSPKYLFRKEGQNVTLSCEQNLNHDAMYWYRQDPGQGLRLIYYSQIVNDFQKGDIAEGYSVSREKKESFPLTVTSAQKNPTAFYLCASSIGPGSETQYFGPGTRLLVL.